This T cell receptor (beta chain) derives from a study of blood T cell repertoires in COVID-19 (dated by TCRdb to 2020 to 2021). At the level of the whole study: Samples covering the acute and convalescent phases of COVID-19 were provided by collaborators in the United States, Italy and Spain. Subjects who had been exposed to COVID-19, were actively infected with it, or had recovered from it provided the deeply sampled blood TCRbeta repertoires that made up the dataset. Where available, HLA class I and class II types were obtained from metadata supplied by the sample provider rather than from assay-based typing. The material from the prospective study consisted of cDNA or gDNA derived from T cells, B-cell-depleted T cells, or PBMCs. Samples came from the ongoing ImmuneRACE study (first 160 participants) plus 1,254 subjects from 6 global collaborators. Nearly every sample came with metadata listing a de-identified subject ID, COVID-19 status, age in years and sex. The repertoires were made available in a free public database intended to serve as a resource for research on the immune response to SARS-CoV-2. On the study overall, not on this receptor specifically: The amount of clinical and demographic metadata varied by source and participant and was provided uncurated.

The collaborating institutions used their own protocols to collect whole blood in K2EDTA tubes. For TCRbeta analysis, collaborators shipped samples as frozen whole blood, isolated PBMCs, or DNA extracted from either of those sample types. In the case of this clone: Its specific antigen is unknown. The record has no base qualities; no much larger clone is one base away.

The immunoSEQ Assay, a bias-controlled multiplex PCR, was used to amplify TCRbeta CDR3 regions from genomic DNA. The authors processed their data as follows. Nucleated cell counts per sample were estimated from amplification of reference gene primers within the assay. Sequence reads were collapsed and filtered to measure the absolute abundance of every unique TCRbeta CDR3 rearrangement. For each sample, productive Simpson clonality was calculated by taking the square root of Simpson's diversity index across productive rearrangements. TCRdb carries this immuneACCESS record with in-frame sequences only. Its versions omit some clonotypes, under half of them owing to an unresolved V gene in the studies checked, with the rest unexplained. That table is the source of V, J and clone size, and D and trimming were worked out from the DNA. The sample has about 300,000 clones on record, around nine tenths of them singletons. The top ten clones comprise over 1% of the sample.

As encoded in the germline V gene, CDR1 is KGHDR while CDR2 is SFDVKD. Trimming at the junction amounts to 2 bases on V and 0 bases on J, and the germline ends lie 9 bases apart. The CDR3 contains 16 residues, cysteine and phenylalanine counted. CDR3 DNA only is kept here, 48 bases in frame from base 1. The receptor was isolated from a man between 65 and 85 years old with acute or convalescent COVID-19. Material for sequencing was peripheral blood. This chain is built from TRBV24-1 and TRBJ2-2; possibly the D gene is TRBD1, per 6 matching bases. The CDR3 region reads CATSDWGPPNTGELFF. The DNA is TGTGCCACCAGTGATTGGGGGCCCCCGAACACCGGGGAGCTGTTTTTT.